The T cell receptor (beta chain) described here comes from a study of shared clonotypes between healthy human individuals. Healthy HIV-negative adults with no recent acute infections or vaccinations were recruited as donors. Running of the assay took place at deep level. In the authors' methods: Quality scores were absent from the junction-only immunoSEQ sequences, so filtering differed. Clones were read by immunoSEQ multiplex PCR, and TCRdb kept only the in-frame ones, dropping some. The DNA gave D and trimming, while V, J and clone size come from that table. In the table there are roughly 2,300,000 clones, about nine tenths of which are singletons. Study results and limitations: Few donors restricted represented genetic and exposure-history diversity.

About this clone itself: Its antigen is currently unknown.

Germline V gene lookup returns CDR1 LNHDA and CDR2 SQIVND (reference sequence). The V end lost 1 base, the J end lost 5 bases, and 15 bases lay between the germline ends. The CDR3 covers 16 residues. The rearrangement links TRBV19 to TRBJ1-5, with a tentative D call TRBD1 (5 bases). The sequence derives from a man aged 18 to 29 in good health. Some clones in this sample may be carry-over from other donors' samples. The material sequenced was naive CD4+ T cells from PBMCs. Subset here: CD45RA+ positively selected. CDR3 loop: CASSIVGGAGDQPQHF. The CDR3 DNA reads as TGTGCCAGTAGTATAGTTGGAGGGGCTGGGGATCAGCCCCAGCATTTT. Full variable domain (remainder filled in from reference TRBV19 and TRBJ1-5): DGGITQSPKYLFRKEGQNVTLSCEQNLNHDAMYWYRQDPGQGLRLIYYSQIVNDFQKGDIAEGYSVSREKKESFPLTVTSAQKNPTAFYLCASSIVGGAGDQPQHFGDGTRLSIL.